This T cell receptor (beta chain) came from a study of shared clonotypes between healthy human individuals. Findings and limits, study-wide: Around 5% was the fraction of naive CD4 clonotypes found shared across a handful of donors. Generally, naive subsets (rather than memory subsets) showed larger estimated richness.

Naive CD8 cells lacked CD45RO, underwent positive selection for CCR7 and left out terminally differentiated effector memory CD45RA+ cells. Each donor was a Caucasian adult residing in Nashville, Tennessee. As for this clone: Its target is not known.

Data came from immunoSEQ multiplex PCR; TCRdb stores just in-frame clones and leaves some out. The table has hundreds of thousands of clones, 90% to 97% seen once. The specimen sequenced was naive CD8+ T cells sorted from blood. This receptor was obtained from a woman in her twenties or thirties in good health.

The CDR3 sequence: CASTPRPHFGNTIYF. CDR3 in DNA: TGTGCCAGCACCCCACGGCCCCACTTTGGAAACACCATATATTTT. The V and J genes are TRBV28 and TRBJ1-3; no reliable D call. The germline gives CDR1 MDHEN, CDR2 SYDVKM. This CDR3 contains 15 residues. V shed 7 bases and J shed 3 bases, with 16 bases lying between them.